Below, 29 T cell receptor beta chains from the same sample are listed, as sequenced in a study of cytomegalovirus exposure and HLA in healthy donors. The primer mix had 60 Vbeta and 13 Jbeta primers. The protocol was immunoSEQ multiplex PCR, while the TCRdb copy is restricted to in-frame clones and leaves out a portion. This table has more than 110,000 clones, approximately 80% appearing once. Sequencing was performed on PBMCs. These receptors were obtained from a male donor in good health and CMV-seronegative.

V gene TRBV6-5 combines with J gene TRBJ1-5; a weak D match, TRBD1 (6 bases). From germline, CDR1 is MNHEY and CDR2 SVGAGI. CDR3 length: 14 amino acids. The V gene lost 7 bases and the J gene lost 6 bases, with 16 bases spanning the gap. The CDR3 coding sequence is TGTGCCAGCATGGCCCGGGGGGCAGGTCAGCCCCAGCATTTT. As protein: CASMARGAGQPQHF.

The chain uses TRBV28 and TRBJ1-5, with D uncertain. The CDR3 is 12 residues long. With 7 bases removed from V and 7 bases from J, the gap between germline ends came to 11 bases. CDR1 is MDHEN and CDR2 is SYDVKM in the germline V gene. The CDR3 loop is CASNSGGQPQHF. In nucleotides, the CDR3 is TGTGCCAGCAACTCGGGAGGGCAGCCCCAGCATTTT.

The chain uses TRBV6-4 and TRBJ1-1; D gene unclear. V lost 3 bases, J lost 5 bases, and 19 bases lay in between. The CDR3 covers 16 residues. Germline assignment: CDR1 MRHNA and CDR2 SNTAGT. The CDR3 sequence: CASSETPGPWRTEAFF. CDR3 coding DNA: TGTGCCAGCAGTGAAACGCCAGGACCATGGAGGACTGAAGCTTTCTTT.

The chain carries TRBV1 and TRBJ2-3; TRBD2 is the table's D call and was not checked against the DNA. TRBV1 is listed as a pseudogene. This CDR3 is 17 amino acids long. The CDR3 here is CTSSPKRAGVPPDTQYF. The CDR3 DNA reads as TGCACCAGCAGCCCTAAACGAGCGGGGGTACCCCCAGATACGCAGTATTTT.

The chain uses TRBV19 and TRBJ2-7, with 12 positions matching TRBD1. CDR1 and CDR2 from the germline V gene are LNHDA and SQIVND (reference sequence). This CDR3 is built from 14 residues. V was pared by 10 bases and J by 4 bases, with 8 bases of the junction left unmatched. CDR3 loop: CATMGQGASYEQYF. The CDR3, as DNA: TGTGCCACCATGGGACAGGGGGCTTCGTACGAGCAGTACTTC.

This clone was picked up a small number of times. The genes are TRBV7-6 and TRBJ1-1; the D gene is possibly TRBD1 (5 bases). CDR1 is SGHVS, CDR2 FNYEAQ, per germline. The CDR3 is made up of 16 amino acids. The germline V and J ends were trimmed by 1 base and 1 base, with 13 bases remaining between them. CDR3: CASSLDWGVGNTEAFF. The CDR3 DNA is TGTGCCAGCAGCTTAGATTGGGGGGTTGGGAACACTGAAGCTTTCTTT.

The chain couples TRBV7-7 to TRBJ2-7, with D perhaps TRBD2 (6 bases). Germline V lookup: CDR1 SSHAT, CDR2 FNYEAQ (reference sequence). The V gene lost 3 bases and the J gene lost 2 bases, with 14 bases spanning the gap. The CDR3 loop spans 15 amino acids. In DNA, the CDR3 is TGTGCCAGCAGCTTGAATCGGGGGACGACCTACGAGCAGTACTTC. Its protein product is CASSLNRGTTYEQYF.

The rearrangement joins TRBV11-2 to TRBJ2-1, with D possibly being TRBD2 (6 bases). V gave up 2 bases and J gave up 9 bases, with 8 bases separating them. The CDR3 is 12 residues long. Per the germline V gene, CDR1 is SGHAT and CDR2 is FQNNGV. CDR3 nucleotide sequence: TGTGCCAGCAGCTTAAACGGGGGTGAGCAGTTCTTC. Its translation: CASSLNGGEQFF.

J is TRBJ2-7 and V is TRBV19, with no clear D. The V end lost 4 bases, the J end lost 3 bases, and 7 bases lay between the germline ends. Germline lookup yields CDR1 LNHDA and CDR2 SQIVND (reference sequence). CDR3 length equals 12 residues. DNA for the CDR3: TGTGCCAGTAGTAATAGGAGCTACGAGCAGTACTTC. Its protein product is CASSNRSYEQYF.

This clone was recorded a few times. The V call is TRBV10-1, the J call TRBJ2-6, with D perhaps TRBD1 (5 bases). Germline V CDR1 and CDR2: WNHNN, SYGVQD (reference sequence). This CDR3 is built from 14 residues. CDR3 nucleotide sequence: TGCGGTGCCCGTCAGGGTACAGGGGCCAACGTCCTGACTTTC. Amino acids: CGARQGTGANVLTF.

The chain employs TRBV11-2 and TRBJ2-3, with 10 nucleotides matching TRBD2. The germline V gene has CDR1 SGHAT and CDR2 FQNNGV. The J segment lost 4 bases and the V segment lost 6 bases, leaving 4 bases of the junction unmatched. The CDR3 is 14 residues long. In DNA form, the CDR3 reads TGTGCCAGCAGACGAGCGGGGGGGTCAGATACGCAGTATTTT. Translating it yields CASRRAGGSDTQYF.

This clone has more than one count but fewer than ten. The chain is built from TRBV25-1 and TRBJ2-7; 8 bases fit TRBD1. The CDR3 is 15 residues long. Germline CDR1 reads MGHDK; CDR2 reads SYGVNS. V gave up 7 bases and J gave up 7 bases; unmatched junction bases: 15. The CDR3 sequence is CASTPTGTGRSEQYF. Here the CDR3 DNA reads TGTGCCAGCACTCCAACCGGGACAGGTAGATCAGAGCAGTACTTC.

This clone was counted a few times. The rearrangement links TRBV6-4 to TRBJ1-2, with no clear D. The CDR3 covers 14 residues. Germline V gene data show CDR1 as MRHNA and CDR2 as SNTAGT. V was pared by 3 bases and J by 4 bases, with 12 bases between. The CDR3 protein is CASSETESGYGYTF. CDR3 nucleotide sequence: TGTGCCAGCAGTGAAACGGAGTCTGGCTATGGCTACACCTTC.

The chain couples TRBV7-9 to TRBJ1-5; D is unclear. V lost 1 base, J lost 4 bases, and 11 bases lay in between. CDR1 and CDR2 from the germline V gene are SEHNR and FQNEAQ (reference sequence). This CDR3 is built from 15 residues. The CDR3 protein is CASSLGQSENQPQHF. CDR3 DNA sequence: TGTGCCAGCAGCTTAGGGCAGTCAGAAAATCAGCCCCAGCATTTT.

The genes are TRBV7-8 and TRBJ2-3; perhaps TRBD1 as D (7 bases). V lost 1 base and J 7 bases, leaving 15 bases between the germline ends. Germline CDR1 reads SGHVS; CDR2 reads FQNEAQ. This CDR3 has 15 amino acids. DNA of the CDR3: TGTGCCAGCAGCTTAGGGACAGGAGGGATGTATACGCAGTATTTT. Its protein is CASSLGTGGMYTQYF.

This clone has only one observation. The chain is built from TRBV5-1 and TRBJ2-1, with TRBD2 matching over 12 bases. With 5 bases clipped from V and 3 bases from J, the junction kept 6 bases outside the gene matches. Per the germline V gene, CDR1 is SGHRS and CDR2 is YFSETQ. There are 16 residues in the CDR3. This chain's CDR3 is CASRPTSGGRYNEQFF. CDR3 DNA: TGCGCCAGCAGGCCTACTAGCGGGGGGCGCTACAATGAGCAGTTCTTC.

The sample holds a few counts of this clone. The chain uses TRBV7-9 and TRBJ1-6; D is uncertain. Trimming removed 5 bases at V and 6 bases at J, with 11 bases between. Germline V gene sequence: CDR1 SEHNR, CDR2 FQNEAQ (reference sequence). This CDR3 is built from 14 residues. CDR3 residues: CASSPNTPNSPLHF. In DNA, the CDR3 is TGTGCCAGCAGCCCCAACACACCTAATTCACCCCTCCACTTT.

The chain combines TRBV28 with TRBJ2-5; 8 bases fit TRBD1. The J call may be incorrect, as the DNA end agrees better with TRBJ2-7. Germline loops: CDR1 MDHEN, CDR2 SYDVKM. The CDR3 length is 15 residues. The DNA for the CDR3 is TGTGCCAGCAGTTTAGATTGGGGGACAGGCTACGAGCAGTACTTC. This translates into CASSLDWGTGYEQYF.

The genes are TRBV27 and TRBJ1-2; 9 bases map to TRBD1. V gave up 3 bases and J gave up 3 bases; unmatched junction bases: 8. Germline-derived CDR1 and CDR2 are MNHEY and SMNVEV (reference sequence). The CDR3 extends over 16 amino acids. The CDR3 is CASSLHPTGGYYGYTF. CDR3 coding DNA: TGTGCCAGCAGTTTGCATCCTACAGGGGGCTACTATGGCTACACCTTC.

This clone has a single count. The chain couples TRBV28 to TRBJ1-1; D unclear. CDR1 MDHEN and CDR2 SYDVKM come from the germline V gene. The length of the CDR3 is 15 residues. The V end lost 3 bases, the J end lost 1 base, and 12 bases lay between the germline ends. For the CDR3, the DNA is TGTGCCAGCAGTTTGGGAGGAGGGAGGAACACTGAAGCTTTCTTT. Translated: CASSLGGGRNTEAFF.

This clone occurred a few times. This rearrangement joins TRBV29-1 to TRBJ2-7; maybe TRBD2 (5 bases). The germline gives CDR1 SQVTM, CDR2 ANQGSEA. The CDR3 length is 14 residues. Trimming left V 4 bases short and J 4 bases short, with 17 bases between. CDR3 protein: CSVVWGAEPYEQYF. For the CDR3, the DNA is TGCAGCGTTGTATGGGGAGCCGAGCCTTACGAGCAGTACTTC.

The gene calls are TRBV4-2 and TRBJ2-7, with 15 positions matching TRBD2. Losses at the gene ends were 4 bases for V and 1 base for J; bases not matched to a gene: 14. Germline V gene data show CDR1 as LGHNA and CDR2 as YNFKEQ. The CDR3 has 20 residues. The CDR3 DNA sequence: TGTGCCAGCAGCCTCTTCCCCTCGGGACTAGCGGGGGGCAAATCCTACGAGCAGTACTTC. Translation gives CASSLFPSGLAGGKSYEQYF.

The CDR3 DNA reads TGCAGTGCTGGCTATCAGCCCCAGCATTTT. This translates into CSAGYQPQHF. The chain uses TRBV20-1 and TRBJ1-5; no clear D gene. Germline assignment: CDR1 DFQATT and CDR2 SNEGSKA (reference sequence). Between the trimmed V and J ends, which lost 5 bases and 5 bases, there was a span of 4 bases. The CDR3 consists of 10 residues.

This clone was counted a single time. The V gene is TRBV19, the J gene TRBJ1-6; tentative D call: TRBD1 (5 bases). Per the germline V gene, CDR1 is LNHDA and CDR2 is SQIVND (reference sequence). V was trimmed by 5 bases and J by 7 bases, leaving 15 bases between them. This CDR3 contains 15 residues. CDR3 loop: CASSVGGTPNSPLHF. CDR3 sequence (DNA): TGTGCCAGTAGTGTCGGGGGGACCCCCAATTCACCCCTCCACTTT.

The V gene is TRBV5-1, the J gene TRBJ1-1, with 10 bases matching TRBD1. This CDR3 is 16 amino acids long. The V gene's germline CDR1 is SGHRS and CDR2 YFSETQ. V was clipped by 6 bases and J by 4 bases; unmatched bases: 12. The CDR3 is CASNPIGQGVGTEAFF. CDR3 sequence (DNA): TGCGCCAGCAACCCGATTGGACAGGGGGTAGGCACTGAAGCTTTCTTT.

This chain links TRBV15 with TRBJ2-7; the match to TRBD2 covers 7 bases. V lost 0 bases to trimming and J lost 0 bases; unmatched junction nucleotides: 5. Per the germline V gene, CDR1 is LNHNV and CDR2 is YYDKDF (reference sequence). The CDR3 contains 16 residues. The chain's CDR3 is CATSRDPGGTSYEQYF. The CDR3, as DNA: TGTGCCACCAGCAGAGATCCGGGGGGTACCTCCTACGAGCAGTACTTC.

The rearrangement uses TRBV11-1 and TRBJ2-5; D may be TRBD2 (5 bases). There are 14 residues in the CDR3. The V end was cut by 3 bases, the J end by 2 bases, with 10 bases between. The germline gives CDR1 SGHAT, CDR2 FQDESV (reference sequence). CDR3 DNA sequence: TGTGCCAGCAGCTTCGGTGGACTGCAAGAGACCCAGTACTTC. Its translation is CASSFGGLQETQYF.

This clone was counted a single time. The chain carries TRBV28 and TRBJ2-1; D remains unclear. Trimming stripped 6 bases from V and 1 base from J, with 16 bases between. Germline CDR1 reads MDHEN; CDR2 reads SYDVKM. The CDR3 totals 16 residues. DNA of the CDR3: TGTGCCAGCAGGCGATATGTGACGGGTTCCTACAATGAGCAGTTCTTC. This encodes CASRRYVTGSYNEQFF.

The chain has TRBV28 and TRBJ2-7; the D gene is possibly TRBD1 (6 bases). CDR1 and CDR2 (germline): MDHEN, SYDVKM. The CDR3 extends over 13 amino acids. V gave up 10 bases and J gave up 4 bases, with 17 bases separating them. The CDR3 is CATHGQPLYEQYF. The CDR3 DNA reads TGTGCCACCCATGGACAGCCGTTGTACGAGCAGTACTTC.